This TCR beta chain was captured in a study of T cell repertoires in cytomegalovirus infection. TCRdb ran MiXCR on the reads and lists one entry per CDR3 protein. The table lists 150,000 to 200,000 distinct CDR3 sequences, 7.5% to 10% of them singletons, with about 4.6% in the top ten. This clonotype was observed many times. Trimming took 5 bases from V and 7 from J, leaving 15 bases between them. Germline V gene sequence: CDR1 MDHEN, CDR2 SYDVKM. The length of the CDR3 is 14 residues. Sequenced sample: PBMCs. This receptor was taken from a human donor in good health (CMV status not recorded). Some clones in this sample may be carry-over from other donors' samples. The rearrangement joins TRBV28 to TRBJ2-4, with TRBD1 as a possible D gene (6 bases). The CDR3 reads CASSLGNRENIQYF. DNA for the CDR3: TGTGCCAGCAGTCTTGGGAACAGGGAGAACATTCAGTACTTC. The full variable domain, its missing parts supplied by reference TRBV28 and TRBJ2-4, is DVKVTQSSRYLVKRTGEKVFLECVQDMDHENMFWYRQDPGLGLRLIYFSYDVKMKEKGDIPEGYSVSREKKERFSLILESASTNQTSMYLCASSLGNRENIQYFGAGTRLSVL.